This TCR beta chain was identified in a study of blood T cells in healthy people across ages. The CDR3 length is 16 residues. The V and J ends lost 1 base and 7 bases respectively, with 17 bases between them. Germline V CDR1 and CDR2: MNHEY, SVGAGI. At least 5 micrograms of total RNA were extracted per sample. A second PCR of roughly 7 to 11 cycles used a sample-barcoded 5' primer and a J-beta primer mix. From the 5' RACE reads, TCRdb called clonotypes with MiXCR, one entry per CDR3 protein. The sample has approximately 1,700,000 distinct CDR3 sequences, roughly two fifths seen once. This chain uses TRBV6-5 with TRBJ2-1; tentative D call: TRBD1 (6 bases). Sequencing was performed on blood. This clonotype originated in a human donor in good health. The CDR3 nucleotides read TGTGCCAGCAGTTACTTAGGGGGTGGGAATAGGAATGAGCAGTTCTTC. Amino acid sequence: CASSYLGGGNRNEQFF.